This TCR beta chain was obtained from a study of shared clonotypes between healthy human individuals (dated by TCRdb to about 2020). At the level of the whole study: The cohort comprised a couple of women and a few men aged 18 to 49 years. To increase sequencing depth and limit assay-specific biases, different laboratories used diverse techniques to prepare libraries and sequence TCR repertoires. For each donor, CD4 naive and CD4 memory were each run on three plates, CD8 naive on two plates, and CD8 memory on one plate. Leukapheresis yielded between about 0.85 and 10 billion PBMCs per donor. The study deeply sequenced blood TCR repertoires of five healthy adults to estimate repertoire size and the extent of clonotype sharing between individuals. Points the paper makes about the study in general: When a handful of donors were compared, the shared fraction of clonotypes was 5% to 6.5% for naive CD4, about 4% for naive CD8, 2.3% for memory CD4, and under 0.5% for memory CD8. Higher generation probabilities were observed for clonotypes shared by all four sorted-subset donors than for non-shared clonotypes. Sampling was restricted to blood, and TCR repertoires in tissues likely differ from the TCR repertoires found in blood. Incomplete sequencing was indicated by rarefaction of sorted-subset datasets, despite the large sequencing depth. Naive subsets generally had larger estimated clonotype richness than memory subsets. The genetic and exposure-history diversity represented was limited by the small number of donors. Pairwise subsampling led to the expectation that sequencing depth would affect the degree of clonotype sharing among donors.

Comments on this clone: Its antigen is not yet known. It has no much larger one-base neighbor in the sample; base qualities were not kept.

The donors were healthy, HIV-negative adults with no recently reported acute infections or vaccinations. Every donor was a Caucasian adult living in Nashville, Tennessee, USA. CD4+ T cells were enriched by magnetic negative selection, after which naive cells were positively selected on CD45RA and the negative fraction was taken as the memory subset. Blood was obtained by leukapheresis, after which PBMCs were separated by Ficoll-Histopaque density gradient centrifugation and cryopreserved in liquid nitrogen vapor phase. Purity and quantity of every magnetically sorted T cell population were checked by analytical flow cytometry. Genomic DNA was isolated from each sorted fraction and quantified by UV absorbance on a Nanodrop 2000c. Using the deep immunoSEQ assay, multiplex PCR amplified TCR CDR3 regions from genomic DNA. Genomic DNA extracted from each cell subset was distributed evenly over all wells of several immunoSEQ 96-well plates, and each plate served as one replicate. For sorted subsets, 150 to 250 ng of genomic DNA, equivalent to roughly 33,000 T cell genomes, went into each replicate PCR. Purified libraries were measured with a Qubit 3.0 fluorometer, size-checked on a Bioanalyzer 2100, and measured again with the KAPA Library Quantification kit. A separate single-read 150-cycle Illumina NextSeq 550 flow cell was used to sequence each immunoSEQ 96-well plate. Per the original workflow: Because the immunoSEQ output held only junctional sequences and lacked quality scores, the filtering could not match the filtering applied to full-length reads. To assign V/J genes and CDR3, sequences were annotated using PyIR, a Python wrapper for IgBLAST v1.9, with IMGT germline references. Reads were removed for weak V/J assignments (E-value above 1e-6), missing CDR3, stop codons, out-of-frame junctions, or ambiguous translated residues. V3J clonotypes were defined as sequences sharing an identical inferred V gene, J gene, and CDR3 amino acid sequence. The percentage overlap between two repertoires was calculated by dividing the number of shared unique clonotypes by the size of the smaller repertoire. RTK rarefaction, the Chao1 estimator, and Recon v2.1 estimates of unobserved clonotypes were used to assess repertoire richness. For all TCRbeta clonotypes obtained by the gDNA method from a few donors, generation probabilities were computed with OLGA. TCRdb took this table from immuneACCESS and kept in-frame rearrangements with V and J called. Such tables lack part of the clones; where checked against another copy, unresolved V genes explain under half of the gap, and the rest is unexplained. Clone size and V and J calls were adopted from that table, with D and trimming inferred from the DNA. For this sample there are approximately 700,000 clones; roughly 72% appear just once. Around 2% of the sample is held by the ten biggest clonotypes.

The source material was memory CD4+ T cells sorted from blood. This sample's cell subset or site label indicates: CD45RA-negative fraction. The origin of this receptor is a woman aged 30 to 39 in good health.

The sequenced DNA is TGTGCCAGCAGCGGGCAAGGAATGCAGGGCTACACCTTC. Translated, it gives CASSGQGMQGYTF. The rearrangement joined TRBV6-1 to TRBJ1-2; too little of a D gene remains to name it. The germline V gene supplies CDR1 MNHNS and CDR2 SASEGT. The junction carries 16 bases between V and J, which are trimmed by 6 bases and 8 bases respectively. The CDR3 numbers 13 residues from cysteine through phenylalanine. Of all the DNA, just the CDR3 is kept, 39 bases in frame from base 1.